These T cell receptor beta chains were read from a single sample in a study of T cells expressing NK-cell markers. TCRdb re-called the 5' RACE reads; one entry per CDR3 protein, DNA not given. The sample data list some 280,000 distinct CDR3 sequences. The sequenced material came from blood T cells: a sorted CD56 or NKG2C T cell subset, CD4+ or CD8+ T cells, or bulk PBMC T cells (not recorded which). Every receptor here comes from a man between 18 and 29 years old in good health. The CDR3 runs from the conserved cysteine through the conserved F or W.

V gene	J gene	CDR3 protein
TRBV20-1	TRBJ2-7	CSAQRGGRNYEQYF
TRBV5-6	TRBJ2-3	CASSGLLARGTDTQYF
TRBV5-1	TRBJ1-1	CASSWLEGRGVNTEAFF
TRBV5-1	TRBJ2-1	CASSGSSLIYNEQFF
TRBV6-1	TRBJ2-1	CASRLPGPTYNEQFF
TRBV7-9	TRBJ1-5	CASMRGAGQPQHF
TRBV5-1	TRBJ1-6	CASSLVAAGNSPLHF
TRBV5-6	TRBJ2-1	CASSPRLVKTEQFF
TRBV7-2	TRBJ2-7	CASSLGQQTYEQYF
TRBV27	TRBJ1-6	CASSFRGGLNSPLHF
TRBV5-1	TRBJ1-1	CASSGGDLLNTEAFF
TRBV7-2	TRBJ2-7	CASSLTSGVPYEQYF
TRBV12-3/TRBV12-4	TRBJ2-2	CASSPGQGGITGELFF
TRBV7-2	TRBJ2-7	CASSPFLSYEQYF
TRBV5-4	TRBJ2-7	CASSVTRRDEQYF
TRBV7-6	TRBJ1-2	CASSSRDRGNLGGYTF
TRBV10-3	TRBJ2-3	CAISVDSTDTQYF
TRBV27	TRBJ1-1	CASSFGWAATAFF
TRBV25-1	TRBJ2-1	CASSGIGPHEQFF
TRBV11-3	TRBJ1-1	CASSLVSRGQAETEAFF
TRBV7-2	TRBJ1-5	CASTLRTGTGQPQHF
TRBV12-3/TRBV12-4	TRBJ1-1	CASTQTGGSGGAFF
TRBV24-1	TRBJ2-7	CATSDPGVPYEQYF
TRBV10-1	TRBJ2-1	CASSEGASEQFF
TRBV12-3/TRBV12-4	TRBJ1-2	CASRMALGYTF
TRBV24-1	TRBJ2-1	CATSDFRAPDNEQFF
TRBV27	TRBJ2-2	CASSLFGRGNTGELFF
TRBV29-1	TRBJ2-5	CSGGLAGARETQYF
TRBV30	TRBJ2-1	CAWSVGTENEQFF
TRBV5-4	TRBJ1-1	CASSALGEGSFF
TRBV30	TRBJ1-5	CAWSLLTGTGQPQHF
TRBV6-5	TRBJ2-3	CASSLTSGAISSTDTQYF
TRBV12-3/TRBV12-4	TRBJ2-5	CASSLRGFPQETQYF
TRBV20-1	TRBJ2-6	CSASSPSGANVLTF
TRBV20-1	TRBJ2-1	CSARSTSNYNEQFF
TRBV12-5	TRBJ1-1	CASAKTTPEAFF
TRBV12-3/TRBV12-4	TRBJ2-5	CASRGGFLSLQETQYF
TRBV5-1	TRBJ2-1	CASSRGGEYNEQFF
TRBV12-3/TRBV12-4	TRBJ2-4	CASSLGGGGNIQYF
TRBV7-2	TRBJ2-1	CASSPERQGNEQFF
TRBV18	TRBJ1-1	CASSMSLETEAFF
TRBV6-2/TRBV6-3	TRBJ2-3	CASKSGSRAWRTDTQYF
TRBV20-1	TRBJ2-5	CSARGRQGSRTQYF
TRBV3-1	TRBJ2-7	CASSHAGTGLYEQYF
TRBV5-1	TRBJ2-2	CASSLVGDSNTGELFF
TRBV4-2	TRBJ2-6	CASSGRTGTSGANVLTF
TRBV3-1	TRBJ2-1	CASSPTVLSSYNEQFF
TRBV4-2	TRBJ1-6	CASSQDASLSGLAALHF
TRBV7-8	TRBJ2-1	CASSYPGQGRNEQFF
TRBV10-2	TRBJ2-2	CASRPGLADTGELFF
TRBV6-5	TRBJ2-6	CASSYSKSAWANVLTF
TRBV18	TRBJ2-3	CASSPREGLTDTQYF
TRBV12-3/TRBV12-4	TRBJ1-1	CASSFGRPTEAFF
TRBV2	TRBJ1-4	CASSDGGQGWEKLFF